Included here is one TCR beta chain sequence, with context. Libraries were prepared by immunoSEQ multiplex PCR; TCRdb keeps only in-frame clonotypes and omits some of them. The sample includes about 150,000 clones, roughly nine tenths of them seen just once. The data stem from a study of T cell responses to AZD1222 COVID-19 vaccine. The TCR sequence derives from an adult in good health. Sequencing was performed on peripheral blood, taken on day 0 of AZD1222 vaccination.

DNA for the CDR3: TGTGCCAGCAAACGACAGCGGAACACTGAAGCTTTCTTT. Its protein product is CASKRQRNTEAFF. The chain recombines TRBV28 with TRBJ1-1; tentative D call: TRBD1 (5 bases). The length of the CDR3 is 13 residues. Germline CDR1 is MDHEN and CDR2 is SYDVKM. With 7 bases removed from V and 1 base from J, the gap between germline ends came to 10 bases.